This section outlines one TCR beta chain sequence together with its context. Antigen: not known. Some clones are missing from TCRdb's copy, which holds only in-frame ones; the method was immunoSEQ multiplex PCR. The repertoire holds over 250,000 clones, with over 75% as singletons. The ends were cut back, 9 bases at V and 5 bases at J, with 7 bases in the middle. The CDR3 is 10 amino acids. Germline CDR1 KGHSH, CDR2 LQKENI. This sample was included in a study of Ad26.COV2.S vaccination and SARS-CoV-2 variants. Study background: Donor got 5x10^10 or 1x10^11 viral particles of Ad26.COV2.S.

Overall study findings and caveats: Measurement of non-spike TCR breadth gave similar results in vaccine and placebo recipients.

Treatment noted: 19 received Ad26.COV2.S at low or high dose, single or two shots; about 5 received placebo; per-sample allocation not given. The samples date from day 63 after the first vaccine or placebo injection. An adult aged 18-55 years in Boston served as the donor. Wuhan-strain SARS-CoV-2 spike was expressed by the Ad26 vector that made up the vaccine. The sequenced sample was peripheral blood, obtained in a trial of Ad26.COV2.S vaccine versus placebo. The rearrangement uses TRBV18 and TRBJ1-1, with unresolved D. The TCR was taken from a person aged 18-60 years who received the Ad26.COV2.S COVID-19 vaccine or a placebo. The CDR3 sequence: CASSGTEAFF. CDR3 nucleotide sequence: TGTGCCAGTTCGGGAACTGAAGCTTTCTTT.